One sample yielded the 22 T cell receptor beta chains listed below, sequenced in a study of blood T cell repertoires in COVID-19. TCRdb's table, derived via immunoSEQ multiplex PCR, lists solely in-frame clones and lacks some. The table has about 77,000 clones, roughly 80% seen once. Input material: peripheral blood. The receptor set was obtained from a woman between 65 and 79 years old with acute or convalescent COVID-19.

There are a few counts of this clone. The chain couples TRBV6-5 to TRBJ1-1; a weak D match, TRBD1 (5 bases). V lost 7 bases to trimming and J lost 8 bases, with 14 bases between them. Germline lookup yields CDR1 MNHEY and CDR2 SVGAGI. CDR3 size: 12 residues. CDR3 sequence (DNA): TGTGCCAGCACGGCCTGGGGGGAAGAAGCTTTCTTT. Translation gives CASTAWGEEAFF.

The chain combines TRBV4-2 with TRBJ1-6, with D hard to call. The CDR3 contains 16 residues. CDR1 and CDR2 from the germline V gene are LGHNA and YNFKEQ. With 0 bases removed from V and 8 bases from J, the gap between germline ends came to 14 bases. CDR3 nucleotide sequence: TGTGCCAGCAGCCAAGAACAGCCCACCGGGGATTCACCCCTCCACTTT. This gives the protein CASSQEQPTGDSPLHF.

The V call is TRBV5-1, the J call TRBJ2-5, with D possibly being TRBD1 (6 bases). The V and J ends lost 2 bases and 5 bases respectively, with 13 bases between them. The CDR3 totals 14 residues. Per germline, CDR1 SGHRS and CDR2 YFSETQ. The CDR3 loop reads CASSFGGPWETQYF. The DNA for the CDR3 is TGCGCCAGCAGCTTTGGGGGCCCGTGGGAGACCCAGTACTTC.

The chain carries TRBV7-8 and TRBJ2-7; TRBD1 matches at 7 bases. The CDR3 is made up of 13 amino acids. Per the germline V gene, CDR1 is SGHVS and CDR2 is FQNEAQ. V lost 7 bases, J lost 7 bases, and 10 bases stayed unmatched. The CDR3 DNA reads as TGTGCCAGCACCCTAGGGACAGAGACAGAGCAGTACTTC. It codes for CASTLGTETEQYF.

This clone was observed once. This rearrangement joins TRBV5-6 to TRBJ1-3; 7 nucleotides agree with TRBD1. Germline-derived CDR1 and CDR2 are SGHDT and YYEEEE. The CDR3 runs to 14 residues. J was trimmed by 7 bases and V by 5 bases; bases with no gene match: 9. CDR3 sequence reads: CASSLGQARNTIYF. The CDR3 coding sequence is TGTGCCAGCAGTCTTGGACAGGCTCGCAACACCATATATTTT.

The CDR3 sequence: CASKSGGSEAFF. In nucleotides, the CDR3 is TGTGCCAGTAAGTCAGGGGGCTCTGAAGCTTTCTTT. J is TRBJ1-1 and V is TRBV19; 8 nucleotides agree with TRBD1. The V segment lost 7 bases and the J segment 6 bases; nucleotides outside the gene matches: 4. Germline CDR1 reads LNHDA; CDR2 reads SQIVND (reference sequence). The CDR3 totals 12 residues.

The chain has TRBV11-3 and TRBJ1-1, with D perhaps TRBD1 (6 bases). This CDR3 is built from 15 residues. V lost 1 base and J 1 base, leaving 10 bases between the germline ends. In germline, CDR1 is SGHNT, CDR2 YENEEA. Written as DNA, the CDR3 is TGTGCCAGCAGCTTAGGGGGGCAGGGGAACACTGAAGCTTTCTTT. Protein: CASSLGGQGNTEAFF.

The V gene is TRBV5-5, the J gene TRBJ1-1, with D tentatively TRBD1 (6 bases). The V end was cut by 1 base, the J end by 1 base, with 8 bases between. Germline V lookup: CDR1 SGHKS, CDR2 YYEKEE (reference sequence). CDR3 length: 14 amino acids. The CDR3 DNA reads as TGTGCCAGCAGCTTGTGGGGACAGAACACTGAAGCTTTCTTT. As protein: CASSLWGQNTEAFF. The full variable domain, rest sourced from reference TRBV5-5 and TRBJ1-1, is DAGVTQSPTHLIKTRGQQVTLRCSPISGHKSVSWYQQVLGQGPQFIFQYYEKEERGRGNFPDRFSARQFPNYSSELNVNALLLGDSALYLCASSLWGQNTEAFFGQGTRLTVV.

This clone showed up just once. This chain uses TRBV7-9 with TRBJ2-3, with 8 bases aligning to TRBD1. The germline gives CDR1 SEHNR, CDR2 FQNEAQ (reference sequence). The CDR3 has 16 residues. The ends lost 4 bases at V and 3 bases at J; junction bases unmatched: 9. The CDR3 DNA sequence: TGTGCCAGCAGCTCCTGGACAGGGTCCCCAACAGATACGCAGTATTTT. Protein sequence: CASSSWTGSPTDTQYF.

This clone was observed a single time. The genes are TRBV5-1 and TRBJ1-6; no firm D call. Trimming took 4 bases from V and 6 from J, leaving 11 bases between them. Germline assignment: CDR1 SGHRS and CDR2 YFSETQ. The CDR3 length is 14 residues. The CDR3 loop is CASSPDSGNSPLHF. CDR3 bases: TGCGCCAGCAGCCCTGACTCTGGTAATTCACCCCTCCACTTT.

The chain combines TRBV3-1 (or the pseudogene TRBV3-2) with TRBJ1-1, with 8 bases matching TRBD1. Germline CDR1 is LGHDT and CDR2 is YNNKEL (reference sequence). V was clipped by 4 bases and J by 10 bases; unmatched bases: 8. This CDR3 contains 13 residues. CDR3: CASSLDRAGGAFF. The CDR3 DNA follows: TGTGCCAGCAGCCTGGACAGGGCCGGGGGAGCTTTCTTT.

The chain recombines TRBV11-3 with TRBJ2-2; D is ambiguous. The CDR3 loop spans 16 amino acids. V gave up 5 bases and J gave up 0 bases, with 13 bases separating them. Per the germline V gene, CDR1 is SGHNT and CDR2 is YENEEA. CDR3 region: CASSPRLAANTGELFF. CDR3 coding DNA: TGTGCCAGCAGCCCTCGTTTGGCCGCGAACACCGGGGAGCTGTTTTTT.

The chain combines TRBV12-3 or TRBV12-4 with TRBJ2-1; no reliable D call. There are 13 residues in the CDR3. Trimming took 5 bases from V and 8 from J, leaving 13 bases between them. The CDR3 sequence: CASSQSWSDEQFF. The DNA of the CDR3 is TGTGCCAGCAGTCAATCATGGTCGGATGAGCAGTTCTTC.

V usage is TRBV29-1 and J usage is TRBJ2-3, with a possible D match to TRBD2 (5 bases). The CDR3 has 14 amino acids. CDR1 and CDR2 from the germline V gene are SQVTM and ANQGSEA. CDR3 loop: CSALHGVSTDTQYF. CDR3 nucleotide sequence: TGCAGTGCTCTTCACGGGGTGAGCACAGATACGCAGTATTTT.

J is TRBJ1-2 and V is TRBV29-1, with D tentatively TRBD1 (6 bases). Germline assignment: CDR1 SQVTM and CDR2 ANQGSEA. The CDR3 consists of 13 residues. V dropped 5 bases and J dropped 1 base, with 11 bases sitting between them. This CDR3 reads CSVWRQDNYGYTF. The DNA of the CDR3 is TGCAGCGTTTGGCGACAGGATAACTATGGCTACACCTTC. Filled out from reference TRBV29-1 and TRBJ1-2, the complete variable domain reads SAVISQKPSRDICQRGTSLTIQCQVDSQVTMMFWYRQQPGQSLTLIATANQGSEATYESGFVIDKFPISRPNLTFSTLTVSNMSPEDSSIYLCSVWRQDNYGYTFGSGTRLTVV.

The chain links TRBV19 to TRBJ2-7; D might be TRBD2 (6 bases). Germline CDR1 LNHDA, CDR2 SQIVND (reference sequence). This CDR3 has 14 residues. V lost 4 bases, J lost 0 bases, and 10 bases lay in between. The CDR3 coding sequence is TGTGCCAGTAGTAGCTACGGGGGCTCCTACGAGCAGTACTTC. Translation: CASSSYGGSYEQYF.

This clone was counted a single time. The chain carries TRBV19 and TRBJ1-5; D not certain. The CDR3 sequence is 15 residues long. V lost 6 bases and J 1 base, leaving 13 bases between the germline ends. Germline loops: CDR1 LNHDA, CDR2 SQIVND (reference sequence). The CDR3 region is CASSGMVSSNQPQHF. The CDR3 coding sequence is TGTGCCAGTAGCGGGATGGTTAGCAGCAATCAGCCCCAGCATTTT.

J is TRBJ2-2 and V is TRBV25-1, with 8 bases aligning to TRBD1. The V and J ends lost 9 bases and 4 bases, in that order; junction bases with no gene match: 7. Germline V CDR1 and CDR2: MGHDK, SYGVNS. This CDR3 is 14 amino acids long. The CDR3 DNA sequence: TGTGCCAGTAAGGACAGGGACCGCACCGGGGAGCTGTTTTTT. As protein: CASKDRDRTGELFF.

The chain carries TRBV3-1 (or the pseudogene TRBV3-2) and TRBJ1-2; 7 nucleotides align to TRBD1. J was trimmed by 1 base and V by 0 bases; bases with no gene match: 5. CDR3 length equals 16 residues. Germline V CDR1 and CDR2: LGHDT, YNNKEL (reference sequence). CDR3 DNA: TGTGCCAGCAGCCAAGAGACAGGGACCGTTAACTATGGCTACACCTTC. Translating it yields CASSQETGTVNYGYTF.

The CDR3 spells CASSERYGMSSPLHF. CDR3 sequence (DNA): TGTGCCAGCAGTGAACGGTACGGGATGAGCTCACCCCTCCACTTT. This rearrangement joins TRBV25-1 to TRBJ1-6; no firm D call. V lost 2 bases to trimming and J lost 10 bases, with 15 bases between them. This CDR3 region has 15 residues. The germline V gene has CDR1 MGHDK and CDR2 SYGVNS.

The chain combines TRBV6-2 or TRBV6-3 with TRBJ1-4; D not certain. Looked up from germline, CDR1 is MNHEY and CDR2 is SVGEGT. The CDR3 sequence is 16 residues long. Trimming removed 0 bases at V and 0 bases at J, with 8 bases between. CDR3 bases: TGTGCCAGCAGTTACTCTGAGCAAGCAACTAATGAAAAACTGTTTTTT. Protein: CASSYSEQATNEKLFF.

This clone appeared a single time. This chain uses TRBV4-1 with TRBJ1-1, with 10 bases fitting TRBD1. The CDR3 length is 16 residues. Germline V lookup: CDR1 MGHRA, CDR2 YSYEKL. With V trimmed by 4 bases and J by 2 bases, 7 bases remained unmatched. CDR3 region: CASSLRDRGFNTEAFF. CDR3 in DNA: TGCGCCAGCAGCCTACGGGACAGGGGTTTCAACACTGAAGCTTTCTTT.